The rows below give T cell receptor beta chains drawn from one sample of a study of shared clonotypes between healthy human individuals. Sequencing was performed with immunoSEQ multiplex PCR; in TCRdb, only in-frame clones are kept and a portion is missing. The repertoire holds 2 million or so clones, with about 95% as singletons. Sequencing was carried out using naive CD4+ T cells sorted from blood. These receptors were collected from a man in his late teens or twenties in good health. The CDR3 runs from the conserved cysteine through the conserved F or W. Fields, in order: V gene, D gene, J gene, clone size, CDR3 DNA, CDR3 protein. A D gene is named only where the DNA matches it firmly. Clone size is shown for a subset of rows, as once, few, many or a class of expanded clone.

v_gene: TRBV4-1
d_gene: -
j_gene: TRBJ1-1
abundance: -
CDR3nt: TGCGCCAGCAGCTCCACAGGGCTGGACACTGAAGCTTTCTTT
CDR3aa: CASSSTGLDTEAFF

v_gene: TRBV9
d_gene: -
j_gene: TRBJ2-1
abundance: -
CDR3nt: TGTGCCAGCAGCGTAGGCGGGGCGAGCTACAATGAGCAGTTCTTC
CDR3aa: CASSVGGASYNEQFF

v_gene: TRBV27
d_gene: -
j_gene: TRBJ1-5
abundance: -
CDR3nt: TGTGCCAGCAGTCCAGCGTCTAGCAATCAGCCCCAGCATTTT
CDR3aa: CASSPASSNQPQHF

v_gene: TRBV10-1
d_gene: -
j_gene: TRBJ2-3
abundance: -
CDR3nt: TGCGCCAGCAGCGAGGGTGGCACAGATACGCAGTATTTT
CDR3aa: CASSEGGTDTQYF

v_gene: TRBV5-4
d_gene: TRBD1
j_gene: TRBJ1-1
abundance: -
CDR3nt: TGTGCCAGCAGCTTGGCCTCTGGACAGGGACCTGAAGCTTTCTTT
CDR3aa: CASSLASGQGPEAFF

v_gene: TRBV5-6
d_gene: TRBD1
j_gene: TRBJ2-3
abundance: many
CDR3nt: TGTGCCAGCAGCTGGGACAGGGGGACAGATACGCAGTATTTT
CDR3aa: CASSWDRGTDTQYF

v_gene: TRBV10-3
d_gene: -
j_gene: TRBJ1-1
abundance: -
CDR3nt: TGTGCCACGACCGGGACGAACACTGAAGCTTTCTTT
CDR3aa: CATTGTNTEAFF

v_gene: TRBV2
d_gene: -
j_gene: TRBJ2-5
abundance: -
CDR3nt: TGTGCCAGCAGTGGGAACTGGGGCCAAGAGACCCAGTACTTC
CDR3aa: CASSGNWGQETQYF

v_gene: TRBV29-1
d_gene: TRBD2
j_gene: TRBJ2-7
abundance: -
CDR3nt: TGCAGCGTTGAAGGGAGCGGTCCTGGACTAGTTCGTGAGCAGTACTTC
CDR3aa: CSVEGSGPGLVREQYF

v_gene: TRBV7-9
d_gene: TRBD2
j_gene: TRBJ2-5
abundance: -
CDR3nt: TGTGCCAGCAGCTTAGTACGGACTAGCGGGGACGAGACCCAGTACTTC
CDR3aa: CASSLVRTSGDETQYF

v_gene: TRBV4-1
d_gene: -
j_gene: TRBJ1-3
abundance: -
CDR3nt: TGCGCCAGCAGCCAAGAAAAATTAGGTGATATAAACACCATATATTTT
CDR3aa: CASSQEKLGDINTIYF

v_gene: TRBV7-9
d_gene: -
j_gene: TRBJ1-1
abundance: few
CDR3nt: TGTGCCAGCAGCTTAGGGGGAAGCACTGAAGCTTTCTTT
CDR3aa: CASSLGGSTEAFF

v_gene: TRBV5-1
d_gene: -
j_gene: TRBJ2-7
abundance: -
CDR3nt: TGCGCCAGCAGCAAGGACCCGGGCTTCCAAGGTGAGCAGTACTTC
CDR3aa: CASSKDPGFQGEQYF

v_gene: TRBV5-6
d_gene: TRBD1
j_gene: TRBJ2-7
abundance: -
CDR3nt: TGTGCCAGCAGCTTAGGGGACAGGGACTCCTACGAGCAGTACTTC
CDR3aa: CASSLGDRDSYEQYF

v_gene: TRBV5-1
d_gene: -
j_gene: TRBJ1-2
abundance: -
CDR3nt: TGCGCCAGCAGCGCGGACAGATCCCTTGGCTACACCTTC
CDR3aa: CASSADRSLGYTF

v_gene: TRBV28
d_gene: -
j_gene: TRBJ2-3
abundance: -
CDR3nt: TGTGCCAGCAGTCTTCTAGATACGCAGTATTTT
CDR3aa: CASSLLDTQYF

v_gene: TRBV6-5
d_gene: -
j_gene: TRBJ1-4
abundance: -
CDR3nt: TGTGCCAGCAGTTCGACAGTCTCAACTAATGAAAAACTGTTTTTT
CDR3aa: CASSSTVSTNEKLFF

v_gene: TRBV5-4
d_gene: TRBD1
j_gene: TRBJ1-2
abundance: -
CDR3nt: TGTGCCAGCAGCTTACAGGGGGCGGGCTATGGCTACACCTTC
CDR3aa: CASSLQGAGYGYTF

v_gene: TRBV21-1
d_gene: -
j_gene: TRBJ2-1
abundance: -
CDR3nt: TGTGCCAGCAGCAAAGGGGGACTAGCGGGAGATAGAAGTAGGAATGAGCAGTTCTTC
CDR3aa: CASSKGGLAGDRSRNEQFF

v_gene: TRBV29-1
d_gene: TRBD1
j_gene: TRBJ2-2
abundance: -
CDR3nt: TGCAGCGCGAGAGATCCGGGACAGGGGACTTCAACCGGGGAGCTGTTTTTT
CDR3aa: CSARDPGQGTSTGELFF

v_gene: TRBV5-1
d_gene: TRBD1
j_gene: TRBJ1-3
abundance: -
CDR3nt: TGCGCCAGCAGCCCGGGACAGCTCTCTGGAAACACCATATATTTT
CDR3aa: CASSPGQLSGNTIYF

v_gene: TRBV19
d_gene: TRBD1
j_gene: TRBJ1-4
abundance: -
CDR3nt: TGTGCCAGTACCCAGGGCCCCGTACAGGGGTCGGATAATGAAAAACTGTTTTTT
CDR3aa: CASTQGPVQGSDNEKLFF

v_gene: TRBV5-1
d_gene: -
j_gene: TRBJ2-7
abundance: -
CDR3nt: TGCGCCAGCAGCTTATCTAGCGTCGCCTACGAGCAGTACTTC
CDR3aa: CASSLSSVAYEQYF

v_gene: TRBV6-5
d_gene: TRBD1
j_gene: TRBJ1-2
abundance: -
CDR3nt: TGTGCCAGCAGTTACCGAATGGACAGGAACTATGGCTACACCTTC
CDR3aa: CASSYRMDRNYGYTF

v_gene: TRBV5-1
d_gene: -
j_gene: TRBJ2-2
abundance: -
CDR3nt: TGCGCCAGCAGCTTGGCCCTGGACACCGGGGAGCTGTTTTTT
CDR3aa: CASSLALDTGELFF

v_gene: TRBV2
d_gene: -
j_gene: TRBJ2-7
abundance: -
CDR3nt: TGTGCCAGTTGCAGGTTCGACGGAGACGAGCAGTACTTC
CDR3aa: CASCRFDGDEQYF

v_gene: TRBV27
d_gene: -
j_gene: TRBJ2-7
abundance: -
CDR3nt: TGTGCCAGCAGTTTATCTTCCCCATTCTACGAGCAGTACTTC
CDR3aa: CASSLSSPFYEQYF

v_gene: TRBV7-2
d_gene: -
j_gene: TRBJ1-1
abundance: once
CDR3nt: TGTGCCAGCACCCTTGGGGGGTTCACTGAAGCTTTCTTT
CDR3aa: CASTLGGFTEAFF

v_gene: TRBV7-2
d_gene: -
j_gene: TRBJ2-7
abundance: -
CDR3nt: TGTGCCAGCAGCTGGGGTGGGTCAAACGAGCAGTACTTC
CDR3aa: CASSWGGSNEQYF

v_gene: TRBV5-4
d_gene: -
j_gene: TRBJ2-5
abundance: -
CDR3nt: TGTGCCAGCCGACCTATGGCGGGGCCTACTCAAGAGACCCAGTACTTC
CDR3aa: CASRPMAGPTQETQYF

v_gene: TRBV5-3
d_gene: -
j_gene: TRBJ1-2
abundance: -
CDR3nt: TGTGCCAGAAGCTTGGACGGGGGTCACGACTATGGCTACACCTTC
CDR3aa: CARSLDGGHDYGYTF

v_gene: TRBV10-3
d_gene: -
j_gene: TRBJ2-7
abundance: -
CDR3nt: TGTGCCATCAGTGAGTTCAGGGACGAGCAGTACTTC
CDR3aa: CAISEFRDEQYF

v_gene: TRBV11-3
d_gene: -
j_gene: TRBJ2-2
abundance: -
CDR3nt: TGTGCCAGCAGCACCCGGACTCGCGGGGAGCTGTTTTTT
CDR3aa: CASSTRTRGELFF

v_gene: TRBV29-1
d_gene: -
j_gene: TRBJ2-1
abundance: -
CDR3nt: TGCAGCGCCCCCCAGCCCGGCATCTCCTACAATGAGCAGTTCTTC
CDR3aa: CSAPQPGISYNEQFF

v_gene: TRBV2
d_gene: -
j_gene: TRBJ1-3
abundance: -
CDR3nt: TGTGCCAGCTCTCGGGGGGACACGAGCTCTGGAAACACCATATATTTT
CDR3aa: CASSRGDTSSGNTIYF

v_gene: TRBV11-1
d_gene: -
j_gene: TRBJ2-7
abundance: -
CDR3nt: TGTGCCAGCAGCTTAATTTACTCCTCAGGTTCCTACGAGCAGTACTTC
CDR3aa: CASSLIYSSGSYEQYF

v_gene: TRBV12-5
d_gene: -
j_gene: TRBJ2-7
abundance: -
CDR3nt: TGTGCTAGTGGTTTGTTCGGGCTTACCTACGAGCAGTACTTC
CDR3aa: CASGLFGLTYEQYF

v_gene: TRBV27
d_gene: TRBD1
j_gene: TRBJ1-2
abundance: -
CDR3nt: TGTGCCACCCAGTCGGGGACAGGGTATGGCTACACCTTC
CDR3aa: CATQSGTGYGYTF

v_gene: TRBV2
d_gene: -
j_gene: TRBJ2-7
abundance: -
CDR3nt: TGTGCCAGCAGTGAGAGCAGGACGCGCCCCTACGAGCAGTACTTC
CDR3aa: CASSESRTRPYEQYF

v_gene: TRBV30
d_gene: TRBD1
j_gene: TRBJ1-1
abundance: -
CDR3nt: TGTGCCTGGAAGTTCAGGGGGGTTGCGAACACTGAAGCTTTCTTT
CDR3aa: CAWKFRGVANTEAFF

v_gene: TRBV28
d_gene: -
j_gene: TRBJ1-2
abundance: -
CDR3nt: TGTGCCAGCAGTTTCGTCGACAGGAACTATGGCTACACCTTC
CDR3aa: CASSFVDRNYGYTF

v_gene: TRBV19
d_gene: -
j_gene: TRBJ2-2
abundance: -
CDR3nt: TGTGCCAGTATGTTGGGACTTAACACCGGGGAGCTGTTTTTT
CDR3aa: CASMLGLNTGELFF

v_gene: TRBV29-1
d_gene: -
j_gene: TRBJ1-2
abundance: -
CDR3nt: TGCAGCGTTGAGACACAGGGTAGCTACACCTTC
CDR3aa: CSVETQGSYTF

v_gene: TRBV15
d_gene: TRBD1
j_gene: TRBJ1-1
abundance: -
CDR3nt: TGTGCCACCAGCCCTCGACAGGGTATGAACACTGAAGCTTTCTTT
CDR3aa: CATSPRQGMNTEAFF

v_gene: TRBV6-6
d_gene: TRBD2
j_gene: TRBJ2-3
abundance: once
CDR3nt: TGTGCCAGCAGTTACGATCTAGCGGGGAGCACAGATACGCAGTATTTT
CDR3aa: CASSYDLAGSTDTQYF

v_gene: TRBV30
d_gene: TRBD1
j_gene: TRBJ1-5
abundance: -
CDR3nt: TGTGCCTGGAGTCATCCCGGGACAGCAAATCAGCCCCAGCATTTT
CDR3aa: CAWSHPGTANQPQHF

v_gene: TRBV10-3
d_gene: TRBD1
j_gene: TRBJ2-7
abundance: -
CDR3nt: TGTGCCATCAGTGAAACAGGGGGCGAGCAGTACTTC
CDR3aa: CAISETGGEQYF

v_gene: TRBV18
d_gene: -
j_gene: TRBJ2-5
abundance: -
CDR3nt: TGTGCCAGCTCACCACGGTTGGCGGTGGAGACCCAGTACTTC
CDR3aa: CASSPRLAVETQYF

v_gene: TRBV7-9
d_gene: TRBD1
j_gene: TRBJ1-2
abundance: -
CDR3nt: TGTGCCAGCAGCCAGGGGACAGGGGGTTATGGCTACACCTTC
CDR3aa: CASSQGTGGYGYTF

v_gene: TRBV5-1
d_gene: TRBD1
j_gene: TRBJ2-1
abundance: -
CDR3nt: TGCGCCAGCAGCTCCAAACCCATACAGGGGGCGTCCTACAATGAGCAGTTCTTC
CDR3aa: CASSSKPIQGASYNEQFF

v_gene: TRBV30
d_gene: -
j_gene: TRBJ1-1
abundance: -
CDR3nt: TGTGCCTGGAGAAAGGGGACCGCGGGGACTGAAGCTTTCTTT
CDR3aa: CAWRKGTAGTEAFF

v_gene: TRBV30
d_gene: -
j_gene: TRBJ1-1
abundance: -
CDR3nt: TGTGCCTGGAGTAGAGGGAGAGAAGCTTTCTTT
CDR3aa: CAWSRGREAFF